This T cell receptor (beta chain) was sequenced during a study of siplizumab effects on memory and regulatory T cells. The germline gives CDR1 SGHRS, CDR2 YFSETQ. This CDR3 spans 15 amino acids. V was cut by 0 bases and J by 0 bases, with 7 bases left in between. Remarks on this clone: Its target is not known.

Assays captured approximately 100,000 TCR templates per sample. Repertoires were generated with immunoSEQ multiplex PCR, while TCRdb's copy carries only in-frame clones and drops some. Of around 95,000 clones in the sample, over 90% were seen once. The study, taken as a whole, reports: Sequences below about 10^-5 frequency were poorly captured, limiting mapping of alloreactive clones. Memory cells seemed less diverse than naive T cells, which seemed major alloresponse contributors. Proof of suppressive function in proliferating Tregs from siplizumab cultures was not established.

The receptor's source is a human donor in good health. The chain couples TRBV5-1 to TRBJ1-5; D is possibly TRBD1 (5 bases). Material: non-Treg CD4+ T cells sorted from blood. DNA of the CDR3: TGCGCCAGCAGCTTGGAGGGGCTTAGCAATCAGCCCCAGCATTTT. It codes for CASSLEGLSNQPQHF.